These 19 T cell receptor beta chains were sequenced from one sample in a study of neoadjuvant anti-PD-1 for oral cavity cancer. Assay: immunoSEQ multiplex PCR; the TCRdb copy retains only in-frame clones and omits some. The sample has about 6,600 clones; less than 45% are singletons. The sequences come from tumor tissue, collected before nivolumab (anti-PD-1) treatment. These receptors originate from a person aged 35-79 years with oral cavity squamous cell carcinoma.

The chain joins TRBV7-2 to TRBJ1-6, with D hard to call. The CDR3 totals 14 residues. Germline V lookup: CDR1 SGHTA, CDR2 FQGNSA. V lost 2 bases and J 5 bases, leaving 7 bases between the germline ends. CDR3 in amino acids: CASSLQVNNSPLHF. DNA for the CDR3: TGTGCCAGCAGCTTACAGGTCAATAATTCACCCCTCCACTTT.

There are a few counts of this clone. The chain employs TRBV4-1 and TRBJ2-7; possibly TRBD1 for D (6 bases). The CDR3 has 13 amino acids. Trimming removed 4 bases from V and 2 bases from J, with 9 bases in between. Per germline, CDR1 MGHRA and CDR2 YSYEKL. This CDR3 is CASSLRQAYEQYF. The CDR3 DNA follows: TGCGCCAGCAGCCTCCGACAGGCCTACGAGCAGTACTTC.

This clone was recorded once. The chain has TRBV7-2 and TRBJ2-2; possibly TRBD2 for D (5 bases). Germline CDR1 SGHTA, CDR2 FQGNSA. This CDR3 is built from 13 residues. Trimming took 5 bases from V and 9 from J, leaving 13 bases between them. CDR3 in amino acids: CASSGLERRELFF. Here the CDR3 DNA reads TGTGCCAGCAGCGGACTCGAGCGCCGGGAGCTGTTTTTT.

The CDR3 DNA sequence: TGTGCCAGCAGCTTGCTGAGGGAAACCGGGGAGCTGTTTTTT. It specifies CASSLLRETGELFF. The rearrangement joins TRBV5-8 to TRBJ2-2; a possible D gene is TRBD2 (5 bases). Per the germline V gene, CDR1 is SGHTS and CDR2 is YDEGEE. This CDR3 spans 14 amino acids. V lost 1 base and J 5 bases, leaving 9 bases between the germline ends.

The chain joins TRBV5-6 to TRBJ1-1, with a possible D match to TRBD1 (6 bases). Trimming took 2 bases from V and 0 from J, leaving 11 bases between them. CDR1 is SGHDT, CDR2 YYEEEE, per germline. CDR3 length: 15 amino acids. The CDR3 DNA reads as TGTGCCAGCAGCTTAGGGACACCCATGAACACTGAAGCTTTCTTT. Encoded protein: CASSLGTPMNTEAFF. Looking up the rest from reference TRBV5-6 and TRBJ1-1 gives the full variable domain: DAGVTQSPTHLIKTRGQQVTLRCSPKSGHDTVSWYQQALGQGPQFIFQYYEEEERQRGNFPDRFSGHQFPNYSSELNVNALLLGDSALYLCASSLGTPMNTEAFFGQGTRLTVV.

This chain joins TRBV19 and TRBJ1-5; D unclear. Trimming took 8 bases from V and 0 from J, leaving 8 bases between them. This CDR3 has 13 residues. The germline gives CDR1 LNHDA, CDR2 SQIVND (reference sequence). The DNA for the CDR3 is TGTGCCAGTTCGCAGACTAGCAATCAGCCCCAGCATTTT. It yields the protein CASSQTSNQPQHF.

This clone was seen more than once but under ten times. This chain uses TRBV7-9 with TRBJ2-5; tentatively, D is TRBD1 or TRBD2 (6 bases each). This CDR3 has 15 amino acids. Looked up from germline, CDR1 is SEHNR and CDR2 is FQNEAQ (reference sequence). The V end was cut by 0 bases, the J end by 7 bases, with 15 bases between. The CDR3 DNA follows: TGTGCCAGCAGCTTAGCACAGGGAGGCTCGGGGACCCAGTACTTC. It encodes CASSLAQGGSGTQYF.

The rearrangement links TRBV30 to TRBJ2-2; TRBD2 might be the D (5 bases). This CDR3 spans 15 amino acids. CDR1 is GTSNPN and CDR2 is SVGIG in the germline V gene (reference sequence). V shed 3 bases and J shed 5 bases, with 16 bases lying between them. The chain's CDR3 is CAWSPHDPGTGELFF. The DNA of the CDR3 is TGTGCCTGGAGCCCCCATGACCCGGGGACCGGGGAGCTGTTTTTT. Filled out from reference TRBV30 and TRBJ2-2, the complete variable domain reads SQTIHQWPATLVQPVGSPLSLECTVEGTSNPNLYWYRQAAGRGLQLLFYSVGIGQISSEVPQNLSASRPQDRQFILSSKKLLLSDSGFYLCAWSPHDPGTGELFFGEGSRLTVL.

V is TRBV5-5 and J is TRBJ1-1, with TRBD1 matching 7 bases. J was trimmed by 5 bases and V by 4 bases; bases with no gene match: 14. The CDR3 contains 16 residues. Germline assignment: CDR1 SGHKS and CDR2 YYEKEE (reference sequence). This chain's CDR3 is CASSHSPHRGNTEAFF. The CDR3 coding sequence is TGTGCCAGCAGCCACTCGCCCCACAGGGGCAATACTGAAGCTTTCTTT.

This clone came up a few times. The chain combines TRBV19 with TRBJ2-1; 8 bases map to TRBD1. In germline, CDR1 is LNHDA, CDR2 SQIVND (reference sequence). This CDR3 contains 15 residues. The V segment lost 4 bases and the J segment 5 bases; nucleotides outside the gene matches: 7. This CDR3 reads CASSTRGLGNNEQFF. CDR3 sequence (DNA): TGTGCCAGTAGTACCAGGGGGCTGGGGAACAATGAGCAGTTCTTC.

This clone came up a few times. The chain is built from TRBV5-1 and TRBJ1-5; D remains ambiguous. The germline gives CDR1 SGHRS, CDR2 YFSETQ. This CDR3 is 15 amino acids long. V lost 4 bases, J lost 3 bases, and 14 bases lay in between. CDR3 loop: CASSIAPDYNQPQHF. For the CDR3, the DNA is TGCGCCAGCAGCATTGCCCCTGATTACAATCAGCCCCAGCATTTT.

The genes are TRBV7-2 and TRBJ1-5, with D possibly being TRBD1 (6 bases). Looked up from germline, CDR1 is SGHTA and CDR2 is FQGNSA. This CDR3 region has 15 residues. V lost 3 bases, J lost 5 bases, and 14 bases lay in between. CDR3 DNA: TGTGCCAGCAGCTTCCAGGGGAGTCAAGATCAGCCCCAGCATTTT. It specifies CASSFQGSQDQPQHF. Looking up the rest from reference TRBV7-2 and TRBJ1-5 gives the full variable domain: GAGVSQSPSNKVTEKGKDVELRCDPISGHTALYWYRQSLGQGLEFLIYFQGNSAPDKSGLPSDRFSAERTGGSVSTLTIQRTQQEDSAVYLCASSFQGSQDQPQHFGDGTRLSIL.

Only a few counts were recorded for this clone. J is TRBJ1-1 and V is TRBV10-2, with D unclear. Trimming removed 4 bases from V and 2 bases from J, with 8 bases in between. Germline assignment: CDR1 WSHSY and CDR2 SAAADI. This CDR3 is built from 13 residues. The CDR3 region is CASSGAGNTEAFF. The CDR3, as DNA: TGCGCCAGCAGTGGTGCAGGAAACACTGAAGCTTTCTTT.

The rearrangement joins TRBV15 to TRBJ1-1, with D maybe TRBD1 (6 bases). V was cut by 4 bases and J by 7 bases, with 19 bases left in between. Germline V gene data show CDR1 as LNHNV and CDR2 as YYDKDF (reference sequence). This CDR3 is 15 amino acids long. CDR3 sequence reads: CATSTKNVRQDEAFF. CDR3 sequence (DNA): TGTGCCACCAGCACTAAAAACGTGAGACAGGATGAAGCTTTCTTT.

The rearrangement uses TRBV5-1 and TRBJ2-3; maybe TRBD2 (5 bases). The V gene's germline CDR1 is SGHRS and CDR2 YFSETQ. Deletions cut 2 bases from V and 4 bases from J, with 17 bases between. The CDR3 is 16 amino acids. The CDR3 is CASSFLGPSQADTQYF. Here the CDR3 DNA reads TGCGCCAGCAGCTTCTTAGGACCTAGCCAGGCAGATACGCAGTATTTT.

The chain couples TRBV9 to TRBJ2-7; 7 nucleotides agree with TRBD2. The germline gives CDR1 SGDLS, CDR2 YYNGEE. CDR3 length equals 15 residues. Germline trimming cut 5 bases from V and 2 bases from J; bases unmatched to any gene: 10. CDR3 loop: CASSLSPAGTYEQYF. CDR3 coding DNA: TGTGCCAGCAGTTTGAGCCCAGCGGGGACCTACGAGCAGTACTTC.

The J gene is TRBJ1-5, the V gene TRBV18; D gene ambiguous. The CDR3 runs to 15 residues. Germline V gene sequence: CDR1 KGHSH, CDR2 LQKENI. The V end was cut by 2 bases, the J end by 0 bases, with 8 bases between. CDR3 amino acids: CASSPAGNSNQPQHF. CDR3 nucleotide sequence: TGTGCCAGCTCACCAGCGGGTAATAGCAATCAGCCCCAGCATTTT.

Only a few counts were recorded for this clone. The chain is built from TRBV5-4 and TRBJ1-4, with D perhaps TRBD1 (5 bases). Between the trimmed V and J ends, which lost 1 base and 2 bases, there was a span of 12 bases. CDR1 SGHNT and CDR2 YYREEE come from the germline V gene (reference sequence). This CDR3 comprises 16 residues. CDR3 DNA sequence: TGTGCCAGCAGCTTGTTGGGGGACCCTACTAATGAAAAACTGTTTTTT. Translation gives CASSLLGDPTNEKLFF.

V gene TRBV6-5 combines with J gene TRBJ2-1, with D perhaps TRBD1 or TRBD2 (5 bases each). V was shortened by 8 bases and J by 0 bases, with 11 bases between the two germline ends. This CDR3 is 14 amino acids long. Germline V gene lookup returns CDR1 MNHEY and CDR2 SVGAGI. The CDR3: CASRKGSSYNEQFF. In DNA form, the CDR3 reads TGTGCCAGCCGGAAGGGGAGCTCCTACAATGAGCAGTTCTTC.